These T cell receptor beta chains were read from a single sample in a study of T cells in Graves' hyperthyroidism and ophthalmopathy. MiXCR was run by TCRdb on the multiplex PCR reads, yielding one entry per CDR3 protein. Of about 700,000 distinct CDR3 sequences in the sample, 14% were seen once. The sequenced sample consisted of blood. These receptors originate from a woman between 18 and 29 years old with Graves' hyperthyroidism. The CDR3 runs from the conserved cysteine through the conserved F or W. D genes are given only for firm matches. Not every row has a clone size; where given, it reads once, few, many or a size class.

TRBV28	TRBD1	many	13	TRBJ1-2	CASVEGQNYGYTF	TGTGCCAGCGTGGAGGGACAGAACTATGGCTACACCTTC
TRBV28	-	-	13	TRBJ1-4	CASGSSVNEKLFF	TGTGCCAGCGGCTCCAGCGTGAATGAAAAACTGTTTTTT
TRBV2	TRBD2	many	20	TRBJ2-1	CASSEGPLAGVRLPHNEQFF	TGTGCCAGCAGTGAAGGGCCTCTAGCGGGAGTACGACTCCCCCACAATGAGCAGTTCTTC
TRBV4-3	TRBD1	few	16	TRBJ2-7	CASSQDYRTGPNEQYF	TGCGCCAGCAGCCAAGATTATAGGACAGGGCCCAACGAGCAGTACTTC
TRBV2	-	many	17	TRBJ1-1	CASSEAMAGTWSTEAFF	TGTGCCAGCAGTGAAGCCATGGCGGGGACCTGGAGCACTGAAGCTTTCTTT
TRBV30	TRBD2	many	16	TRBJ2-1	CAWSDELANGNNEQFF	TGTGCCTGGAGTGACGAACTAGCGAATGGGAACAATGAGCAGTTCTTC
TRBV5-4	TRBD2	few	15	TRBJ2-1	CASSLMGGRSDEQFF	TGTGCCAGCAGCTTGATGGGCGGGAGAAGCGATGAGCAGTTCTTC
TRBV20-1	-	many	16	TRBJ1-1	CSASSVGRKINTEAFF	TGCAGTGCTTCGAGTGTTGGGAGGAAAATTAACACTGAAGCTTTCTTT
TRBV20-1	-	many	12	TRBJ2-1	CSAPPRKNEQFF	TGCAGTGCTCCCCCTCGGAAGAATGAGCAGTTCTTC
TRBV11-2	-	-	15	TRBJ2-2	CASSLGWASTGELFF	TGTGCCAGCAGCTTAGGGTGGGCCTCCACCGGGGAGCTGTTTTTT
TRBV11-2	-	many	14	TRBJ1-1	CASSLGGWEAEAFF	TGTGCCAGCAGCTTAGGGGGGTGGGAGGCTGAAGCTTTCTTT
TRBV19	TRBD1	-	15	TRBJ1-5	CASSPRDRVHQPQHF	TGTGCCAGTAGTCCCCGGGACAGGGTTCATCAGCCCCAGCATTTT
TRBV13	-	many	14	TRBJ1-1	CASSPWRVRAEAFF	TGTGCCAGCAGCCCTTGGAGGGTCCGGGCTGAAGCTTTCTTT
TRBV5-1	TRBD1	many	15	TRBJ2-7	CASSPGDRSSYEQYF	TGCGCCAGCAGCCCGGGGGACAGGAGCTCCTACGAGCAGTACTTC
TRBV9	-	few	18	TRBJ2-2	CASSVRARAGLYTGELFF	TGTGCCAGCAGCGTAAGGGCTCGGGCGGGGTTATACACCGGGGAGCTGTTTTTT
TRBV2	-	few	12	TRBJ2-7	CASSDKIYEQYF	TGTGCCAGCAGTGATAAGATTTACGAGCAGTACTTC
TRBV12-3/TRBV12-4	-	few	14	TRBJ1-5	CASSFAGRNQPQHF	TGTGCCAGCAGTTTCGCGGGACGGAATCAGCCCCAGCATTTT
TRBV12-3/TRBV12-4	TRBD1	-	13	TRBJ2-7	CASSHGTGNRPYF	TGTGCCAGCAGTCACGGGACAGGGAATAGGCCGTACTTC
TRBV11-2	-	many	14	TRBJ2-7	CASSLDLEAYEQYF	TGTGCCAGCAGCTTAGATCTGGAGGCATACGAGCAGTACTTC
TRBV7-9	-	few	14	TRBJ2-7	CARGESRGIPKEYF	TGTGCCAGGGGGGAAAGCCGGGGCATACCCAAGGAGTACTTC
TRBV12-3/TRBV12-4	-	many	15	TRBJ1-5	CASSPGTYSNQPQHF	TGTGCCAGCAGCCCCGGAACTTATAGCAATCAGCCCCAGCATTTT
TRBV2	-	many	14	TRBJ2-4	CASTAQGAKNIQYF	TGTGCCAGCACTGCACAGGGAGCCAAAAACATTCAGTACTTC
TRBV5-1	-	-	15	TRBJ1-2	CASSSTGSLDYGYTF	TGCGCCAGCAGCTCTACAGGGTCTTTAGACTATGGCTACACCTTC
TRBV11-2	TRBD1	many	14	TRBJ2-1	CASSLSDRAQEQFF	TGTGCCAGCAGCTTAAGCGACAGGGCGCAGGAGCAGTTCTTC
TRBV6-2/TRBV6-3	-	-	15	TRBJ1-1	CASTEPGLMNTEAFF	TGTGCCAGCACCGAACCGGGGCTCATGAACACTGAAGCTTTCTTT
TRBV6-5	TRBD1	many	13	TRBJ1-1	CASSYTGTGRAFF	TGTGCCAGCAGTTACACCGGGACAGGGAGGGCTTTCTTT
TRBV19	TRBD1	few	14	TRBJ1-1	CASVPQGSNTEAFF	TGTGCCAGTGTACCACAGGGGTCGAACACTGAAGCTTTCTTT
TRBV11-3	TRBD2	many	17	TRBJ2-2	CASSFPIAGEDTGELFF	TGTGCCAGCAGCTTCCCCATAGCGGGAGAGGACACCGGGGAGCTGTTTTTT
TRBV20-1	-	-	14	TRBJ2-4	CSARVNLAKDIQYF	TGCAGTGCTAGAGTTAACTTGGCCAAAGACATTCAGTACTTC
TRBV11-3	TRBD2	many	17	TRBJ2-5	CASSLDRGLSAGETQYF	TGTGCCAGCAGCTTAGATCGGGGACTATCCGCCGGAGAGACCCAGTACTTC
TRBV4-3	-	-	16	TRBJ2-1	CASSQGRASAYNEQFF	TGCGCCAGCAGCCAGGGGCGGGCTAGCGCTTACAATGAGCAGTTCTTC
TRBV4-1	TRBD2	-	15	TRBJ2-5	CASSQDDRWGGTQYF	TGCGCCAGCAGCCAAGATGACCGGTGGGGGGGGACCCAGTACTTC
TRBV24-1	-	few	12	TRBJ2-1	CATSDRVWEQFF	TGTGCCACCAGTGACAGGGTATGGGAGCAGTTCTTC
TRBV13	TRBD2	many	13	TRBJ2-3	CASSLDKRGTQYF	TGTGCCAGCAGCTTAGATAAGCGGGGTACGCAGTATTTT
TRBV6-2/TRBV6-3	-	-	13	TRBJ2-7	CASSGSMVREQYF	TGTGCCAGCAGTGGTTCTATGGTTCGCGAACAGTACTTC
TRBV28	TRBD1	many	15	TRBJ2-3	CASSLDRPVGNTQYF	TGTGCCAGCAGTTTGGACAGGCCAGTGGGAAATACGCAGTATTTT
TRBV6-2/TRBV6-3	-	many	14	TRBJ2-7	CASSWDPLSYEQYF	TGTGCCAGCAGTTGGGATCCCCTTTCCTACGAGCAGTACTTC
TRBV20-1	-	once	12	TRBJ2-6	CSGLSGANVLTF	TGCAGTGGTCTCTCTGGGGCCAACGTCCTGACTTTC
TRBV11-2	-	few	12	TRBJ2-4	CASSARRYIQYF	TGTGCCAGCAGCGCACGGCGGTACATTCAGTACTTC
TRBV15	-	once	13	TRBJ2-5	CATSRDRVETQYF	TGTGCCACCAGCAGAGACAGGGTTGAGACCCAGTACTTC
TRBV19	-	-	14	TRBJ2-7	CASSSWAGTNEQYF	TGTGCCAGTAGTAGCTGGGCAGGGACCAATGAGCAGTACTTC
TRBV19	TRBD2	-	15	TRBJ2-5	CASSTSGTSEPTQYF	TGTGCCAGTAGTACTTCCGGGACTAGCGAGCCGACCCAGTACTTC
TRBV14	TRBD2	few	14	TRBJ2-7	CASSQMGEGDEQYF	TGTGCCAGCAGCCAAATGGGGGAGGGTGACGAGCAGTACTTC
TRBV6-1	TRBD2	-	13	TRBJ2-7	CASSTGTIYEQYF	TGTGCCAGCAGTACCGGGACTATCTACGAGCAGTACTTC
TRBV3-1	-	-	16	TRBJ2-3	CASSKGRTRDTDTQYF	TGTGCCAGCAGCAAGGGGAGGACCCGGGACACAGATACGCAGTATTTT
TRBV6-9	TRBD1	-	17	TRBJ2-7	CASSYPMRQGARYEQYF	TGTGCCAGCAGTTACCCCATGAGACAGGGGGCACGGTACGAGCAGTACTTC
TRBV14	-	-	15	TRBJ1-5	CASSPGRNSYMPQHF	TGTGCCAGCAGCCCCGGACGGAACTCCTACATGCCCCAGCATTTT
TRBV20-1	-	-	14	TRBJ1-4	CSAQRAGGNEKLFF	TGCAGTGCTCAGAGAGCGGGGGGTAATGAAAAACTGTTTTTT
TRBV12-3/TRBV12-4	-	few	15	TRBJ1-5	CASSLARRNKGPQHF	TGTGCCAGCAGTTTAGCGCGGCGGAACAAAGGGCCCCAGCATTTT
TRBV14	TRBD1	many	14	TRBJ2-7	CASSQATGPYEQYF	TGTGCCAGCAGCCAAGCGACAGGGCCCTACGAGCAGTACTTC
TRBV7-9	TRBD2	-	17	TRBJ2-3	CASSWGLAGRGTDTQYF	TGTGCCAGCAGCTGGGGACTAGCGGGCCGAGGCACAGATACGCAGTATTTT
TRBV11-3	-	few	13	TRBJ2-1	CASSLSEVYEQFF	TGTGCCAGCAGCTTAAGCGAAGTTTATGAGCAGTTCTTC
TRBV2	TRBD2	many	18	TRBJ2-2	CAEGGLVRSRDRTGELFF	TGTGCCGAGGGAGGACTAGTTCGATCTCGGGATCGGACCGGGGAGCTGTTTTTT
TRBV12-3/TRBV12-4	TRBD2	many	17	TRBJ2-5	CASSNPGRTSGRETQYF	TGTGCCAGCAGCAACCCGGGCCGGACTAGCGGGAGAGAGACCCAGTACTTC
TRBV20-1	-	-	13	TRBJ2-2	CSAGHPNTGEPFF	TGCAGTGCTGGACACCCGAACACCGGGGAGCCGTTTTTT
TRBV28	TRBD2	many	16	TRBJ2-7	CASSLHASGNLGEQYF	TGTGCCAGCAGTCTCCACGCTAGCGGGAACCTAGGAGAGCAGTACTTC
TRBV20-1	-	many	14	TRBJ1-2	CSARGVGSYYGYTF	TGCAGTGCTAGAGGTGTAGGGTCGTACTATGGCTACACCTTC
TRBV12-3/TRBV12-4	-	many	15	TRBJ2-7	CASSDPGTLSYEQYF	TGTGCCAGCAGTGATCCCGGGACGCTCTCCTACGAGCAGTACTTC
TRBV5-6	-	-	15	TRBJ2-2	CASSLGYGNTGELFF	TGTGCCAGCAGCTTGGGTTACGGGAACACCGGGGAGCTGTTTTTT